The entry below gives a single TCR beta chain sequence along with its context. The data derive from a study of blood T cell repertoires in COVID-19. The assay was immunoSEQ multiplex PCR, and TCRdb's table has in-frame clones only and misses some. This table holds 200,000 to 250,000 clones, around 82% found once. V lost 6 bases, J lost 1 base, and 3 bases stayed unmatched. The germline V gene encodes CDR1 SQVTM and CDR2 ANQGSEA. This CDR3 spans 13 amino acids. The rearrangement uses TRBV29-1 and TRBJ2-3; 8 bases match TRBD1. Material for sequencing was peripheral blood. The clonotype was recovered from a woman in her 70s with acute or convalescent COVID-19. CDR3: CSVRGQGTDTQYF. The CDR3 region has the DNA TGCAGCGTCCGGGGACAGGGCACAGATACGCAGTATTTT.